Following are 10 T cell receptor beta chains from one sample sequenced in a study of blood T cell repertoires in COVID-19. Method: immunoSEQ multiplex PCR; TCRdb's copy keeps in-frame clones and lacks some. The sample includes under 200,000 clones, approximately 85% of them seen just once. Sequencing was done on a sample of peripheral blood. Receptor source: a man aged 35-49 years with acute or convalescent COVID-19.

The chain carries TRBV30 and TRBJ1-1, with 8 positions matching TRBD1. Germline V lookup: CDR1 GTSNPN, CDR2 SVGIG (reference sequence). CDR3 size: 15 residues. V lost 2 bases to trimming and J lost 3 bases; unmatched junction nucleotides: 8. CDR3 amino acids: CAWSPSTGVYTEAFF. The CDR3 coding sequence is TGTGCCTGGAGTCCCTCGACAGGGGTCTACACTGAAGCTTTCTTT.

This clone was seen just once. The chain uses TRBV6-2 or TRBV6-3 and TRBJ2-1, with a weak D call TRBD2 (7 bases). This CDR3 comprises 15 residues. Germline V gene lookup returns CDR1 MNHEY and CDR2 SVGEGT. The ends were cut back, 5 bases at V and 4 bases at J, with 15 bases in the middle. Here the CDR3 reads CASSLKGGPYNEQFF. DNA of the CDR3: TGTGCCAGCAGTCTTAAGGGGGGGCCGTACAATGAGCAGTTCTTC.

The chain combines TRBV5-1 with TRBJ2-2; TRBD1 aligns across 10 bases. The CDR3 is 15 residues long. Germline V gene sequence: CDR1 SGHRS, CDR2 YFSETQ. V lost 4 bases to trimming and J lost 4 bases; unmatched junction nucleotides: 4. CDR3 protein: CASSQRTGGTGELFF. Written as DNA, the CDR3 is TGCGCCAGCAGCCAGAGGACAGGGGGCACCGGGGAGCTGTTTTTT. Together with reference TRBV5-1 and TRBJ2-2, the CDR3 gives the full variable domain: KAGVTQTPRYLIKTRGQQVTLSCSPISGHRSVSWYQQTPGQGLQFLFEYFSETQRNKGNFPGRFSGRQFSNSRSEMNVSTLELGDSALYLCASSQRTGGTGELFFGEGSRLTVL.

This sequence joins TRBV6-2 or TRBV6-3 and TRBJ2-3, with 7 positions matching TRBD2. After removal of 6 bases from V and 4 bases from J, the junction contained 13 bases not matched to a gene. CDR3 length: 16 residues. Germline values: CDR1 MNHEY, CDR2 SVGEGT. CDR3 in DNA: TGTGCCAGCAGCCCTACGAGGGCGGGGGTTTCAGATACGCAGTATTTT. Translated, it gives CASSPTRAGVSDTQYF.

The J gene is TRBJ1-5, the V gene TRBV27, with 9 bases fitting TRBD1. V trimming: 5 bases; J trimming: 4 bases; junction bases outside the gene matches: 3. Germline V gene sequence: CDR1 MNHEY, CDR2 SMNVEV (reference sequence). This CDR3 comprises 14 residues. CDR3 coding DNA: TGTGCCAGCAGTGGACAGGGGCGGAATCAGCCCCAGCATTTT. Amino acid sequence: CASSGQGRNQPQHF.

This chain links TRBV19 with TRBJ1-1; TRBD1 agrees at 8 bases. The CDR3 runs 15 residues. Germline V lookup: CDR1 LNHDA, CDR2 SQIVND (reference sequence). Trimming removed 5 bases from V and 5 bases from J; junction bases left unmatched: 10. The CDR3 sequence is CASSPLQGAQTEAFF. CDR3 nucleotide sequence: TGTGCCAGTAGTCCTCTCCAGGGGGCGCAGACTGAAGCTTTCTTT.

The V call is TRBV5-4, the J call TRBJ2-7, with D possibly TRBD1 on 5 matching bases. This CDR3 is 14 amino acids long. The V end was cut by 0 bases, the J end by 3 bases, with 10 bases between. Germline values: CDR1 SGHNT, CDR2 YYREEE (reference sequence). CDR3 in amino acids: CASSLDQGNYEQYF. The CDR3 DNA is TGTGCCAGCAGCTTGGATCAGGGAAACTACGAGCAGTACTTC.

This clone was seen a single time. The rearrangement joins TRBV4-2 to TRBJ1-2; 7 bases match TRBD1. CDR1 LGHNA and CDR2 YNFKEQ come from the germline V gene. The J segment lost 6 bases and the V segment lost 3 bases, leaving 4 bases of the junction unmatched. CDR3 length equals 13 residues. The CDR3 protein is CASSQTGRHGYTF. The CDR3, as DNA: TGTGCCAGCAGCCAGACAGGGAGGCATGGCTACACCTTC.

V usage is TRBV3-1 (or the pseudogene TRBV3-2) and J usage is TRBJ1-5; D uncertain. The CDR3 loop spans 18 amino acids. The V gene lost 0 bases and the J gene lost 0 bases, with 15 bases spanning the gap. The germline V gene has CDR1 LGHDT and CDR2 YNNKEL (reference sequence). CDR3 DNA: TGTGCCAGCAGCCAAGATTCGGGTCTCAACTATAGCAATCAGCCCCAGCATTTT. Protein sequence: CASSQDSGLNYSNQPQHF.

J is TRBJ1-4 and V is TRBV2; D gene unclear. V was trimmed by 7 bases and J by 0 bases, leaving 18 bases between them. The CDR3 runs to 17 residues. Germline assignment: CDR1 SNHLY and CDR2 FYNNEI. Here the CDR3 DNA reads TGTGCCAGCATGAGGGCAAGTGTCACATCAACTAATGAAAAACTGTTTTTT. It is translated as CASMRASVTSTNEKLFF.